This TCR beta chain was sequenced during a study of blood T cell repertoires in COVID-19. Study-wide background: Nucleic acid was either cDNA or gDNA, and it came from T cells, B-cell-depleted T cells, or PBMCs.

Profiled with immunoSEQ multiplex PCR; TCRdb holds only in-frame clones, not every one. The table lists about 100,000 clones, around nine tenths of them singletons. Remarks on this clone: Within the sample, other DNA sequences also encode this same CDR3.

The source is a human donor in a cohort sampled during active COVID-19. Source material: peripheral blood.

CDR3 coding DNA: TGTGCCAGTAGCCGGTACAATGAGCAGTTCTTC. It yields the protein CASSRYNEQFF. This chain connects TRBV19 to TRBJ2-1; no clear D. Germline CDR1 and CDR2: LNHDA and SQIVND (reference sequence). V shed 6 bases and J shed 4 bases, with 4 bases lying between them. This CDR3 has 11 residues.